A single sample is the source of the 14 T cell receptor beta chains below, sequenced in a study of cytomegalovirus exposure and HLA in healthy donors (dated by TCRdb to 2016 to 2017). Libraries were constructed by the immunoSEQ multiplex PCR assay. TCRdb stores this immuneACCESS table with in-frame sequences only. Part of the clones is absent; in the studies checked, under half of the shortfall reflects unresolved V genes, and no reason is known for the rest. This sample has over 110,000 clones in its table, and approximately 86% of those were observed once. The biggest ten clones account for just under 9% of the sample. The sequenced material came from PBMCs. These receptors all come from a man younger than 30 in good health and CMV-seropositive.

The rearrangement joins TRBV12-5 to TRBJ2-1, with D possibly TRBD2 on 6 matching bases. The CDR3 sequence is 12 residues long. Trimming pared 7 bases from V and 9 bases from J, leaving 13 bases between. The germline V gene has CDR1 LGHNT and CDR2 FRNRAP. DNA of the CDR3: TGTGCTAGTGCCTTGCAGGGAGGTGAGCAGTTCTTC. Its protein is CASALQGGEQFF.

This sequence joins TRBV28 and TRBJ1-2; 8 bases line up with TRBD1. V was pared by 6 bases and J by 6 bases, with 6 bases of the junction left unmatched. The CDR3 length is 13 residues. CDR1 and CDR2 from the germline V gene are MDHEN and SYDVKM. The CDR3 sequence is CASRSDRGHGYTF. CDR3 DNA: TGTGCCAGCAGGTCAGACAGGGGACATGGCTACACCTTC.

The V gene is TRBV7-8, the J gene TRBJ2-1; 7 bases are a match to TRBD1. V trimming: 0 bases; J trimming: 4 bases; junction bases outside the gene matches: 3. The CDR3 is 15 residues long. The germline CDR1 and CDR2 sequences are SGHVS and FQNEAQ. In DNA, the CDR3 is TGTGCCAGCAGCTTAGCGGGACAGTTTTACAATGAGCAGTTCTTC. The encoded protein is CASSLAGQFYNEQFF.

The chain joins TRBV19 to TRBJ2-1, with 10 bases that match TRBD1. Germline V gene data show CDR1 as LNHDA and CDR2 as SQIVND (reference sequence). CDR3 length equals 13 residues. After removal of 3 bases from V and 9 bases from J, the junction contained 2 bases not matched to a gene. CDR3 nucleotide sequence: TGTGCCAGTAGTATGGGACAGGGGAGTGAGCAGTTCTTC. Its protein is CASSMGQGSEQFF.

This clone was observed a handful of times. The chain joins TRBV6-1 to TRBJ2-5; no definite D call. The CDR3 is made up of 13 amino acids. V was pared by 3 bases and J by 5 bases, with 10 bases between. The V gene's germline CDR1 is MNHNS and CDR2 SASEGT. The CDR3 sequence: CASSELRWETQYF. Here the CDR3 DNA reads TGTGCCAGCAGTGAGTTACGGTGGGAGACCCAGTACTTC.

In nucleotides, the CDR3 is TGTGCCAGCCCTTGGGGGCTGGCGGGCACAGATACGCAGTATTTT. As protein: CASPWGLAGTDTQYF. The chain links TRBV21-1 to TRBJ2-3; the table's D call, TRBD1, has no DNA check behind it. TRBV21-1 counts as a pseudogene. The CDR3 has 15 amino acids.

This clone was observed many times. The V and J genes are TRBV6-1 and TRBJ1-1; D not resolved. This CDR3 has 11 residues. CDR1 MNHNS and CDR2 SASEGT come from the germline V gene. The ends were cut back, 7 bases at V and 4 bases at J, with 7 bases in the middle. For the CDR3, the DNA is TGTGCCAGCACCTCGGGCACTGAAGCTTTCTTT. As protein: CASTSGTEAFF.

This chain uses TRBV9 with TRBJ2-3; D unclear. The V and J ends lost 0 bases and 1 base respectively, with 6 bases between them. Germline assignment: CDR1 SGDLS and CDR2 YYNGEE. This CDR3 is 14 amino acids long. CDR3 region: CASSVAQGTDTQYF. The CDR3 region has the DNA TGTGCCAGCAGCGTAGCCCAGGGCACAGATACGCAGTATTTT.

V gene TRBV27 combines with J gene TRBJ2-7; TRBD1 agrees at 9 bases. The CDR3 is made up of 15 amino acids. With V trimmed by 5 bases and J by 4 bases, 9 bases remained unmatched. The V gene's germline CDR1 is MNHEY and CDR2 SMNVEV (reference sequence). In DNA form, the CDR3 reads TGTGCCAGCAGTCCATCCGGGACAGGGCCATACGAGCAGTACTTC. This codes for CASSPSGTGPYEQYF.

This clone was found a few times. The chain carries TRBV7-6 and TRBJ1-5, with D possibly matching TRBD1 (6 bases). This CDR3 spans 15 amino acids. The germline gives CDR1 SGHVS, CDR2 FNYEAQ. Trimming pared 1 base from V and 0 bases from J, leaving 7 bases between. The CDR3 sequence is CASSLGRGSNQPQHF. CDR3 nucleotide sequence: TGTGCCAGCAGCTTAGGCAGGGGTAGCAATCAGCCCCAGCATTTT.

Note on this clone: Additional DNA sequences in this sample encode the identical CDR3. This chain joins TRBV7-6 and TRBJ1-5, with D unresolved. The CDR3 sequence is 15 residues long. V was trimmed by 5 bases and J by 0 bases, leaving 11 bases between them. CDR1 is SGHVS, CDR2 FNYEAQ, per germline. The CDR3 sequence: CASSPAAYSNQPQHF. Written as DNA, the CDR3 is TGTGCCAGCAGCCCCGCAGCGTATAGCAATCAGCCCCAGCATTTT.

This chain joins TRBV5-6 and TRBJ2-3, with TRBD1 identical over 7 bases. Germline trimming cut 5 bases from V and 5 bases from J; bases unmatched to any gene: 5. CDR3 length: 13 residues. Germline loops: CDR1 SGHDT, CDR2 YYEEEE. CDR3 in amino acids: CASSSTGRDTQYF. The CDR3 DNA reads as TGTGCCAGCAGTTCGACAGGGAGAGATACGCAGTATTTT.

This chain joins TRBV2 and TRBJ2-1; D unclear. The CDR3 has 13 residues. Trimming took 7 bases from V and 7 from J, leaving 14 bases between them. Germline V gene lookup returns CDR1 SNHLY and CDR2 FYNNEI. CDR3 sequence (DNA): TGTGCCAGCAATGGAGACGTGAGGAATGAGCAGTTCTTC. This encodes CASNGDVRNEQFF.

J is TRBJ2-3 and V is TRBV6-1; 10 positions agree with TRBD1. This CDR3 comprises 16 residues. V dropped 2 bases and J dropped 0; count of bases not matched to a gene: 2. Germline loops: CDR1 MNHNS, CDR2 SASEGT. CDR3 nucleotide sequence: TGTGCCAGCAGTGAACTGGACAGGGGGAGCACAGATACGCAGTATTTT. Translated: CASSELDRGSTDTQYF.